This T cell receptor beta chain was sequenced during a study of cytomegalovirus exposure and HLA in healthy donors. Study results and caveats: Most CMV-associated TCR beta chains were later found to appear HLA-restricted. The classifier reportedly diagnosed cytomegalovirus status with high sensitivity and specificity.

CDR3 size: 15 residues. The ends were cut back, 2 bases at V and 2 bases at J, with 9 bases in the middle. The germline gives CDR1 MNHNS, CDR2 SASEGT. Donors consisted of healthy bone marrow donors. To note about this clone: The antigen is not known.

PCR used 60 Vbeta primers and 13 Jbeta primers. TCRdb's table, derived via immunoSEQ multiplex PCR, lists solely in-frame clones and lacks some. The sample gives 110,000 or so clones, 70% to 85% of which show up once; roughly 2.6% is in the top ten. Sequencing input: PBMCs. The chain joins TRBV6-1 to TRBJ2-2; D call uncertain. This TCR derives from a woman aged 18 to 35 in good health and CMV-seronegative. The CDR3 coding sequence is TGTGCCAGCAGTGAAAGTGAACTCAACACCGGGGAGCTGTTTTTT. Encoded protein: CASSESELNTGELFF.